This T cell receptor beta chain stems from a study of technical replicates of blood from a few donors (TCRdb year 2017). Preparation of the library involved the immunoSEQ multiplex PCR assay. TCRdb retrieved this table from immuneACCESS and kept in-frame rearrangements only. Not all clones are present; in checked studies, unresolved V genes account for under half, and no reason is known for the remainder. In all, the sample holds about 80,000 clones, and roughly 97% of those were seen once. Of the sample, more than 0.15% falls within the top ten clones. The CDR3 starts with the cysteine, ends with the phenylalanine, and has 16 residues. Only the CDR3 DNA is retained, 48 bases long and in frame from the first base. The germline V and J ends show losses of 0 bases and 8 bases respectively, and no gene match explains 7 bases of the junction. Via the germline V gene, CDR1 is SGDLS and CDR2 YYNGEE. On this clone itself: No cognate antigen has been identified for it. Base qualities were left out, and no much larger clone turns up one base away.

Sequencing input: T cells isolated from PBMCs. The TCR originated in a human donor in good health. Recombination joined TRBV9 with TRBJ2-2, and 10 junction bases match TRBD1. In nucleotides, the sequence is TGTGCCAGCAGCGTAGCAGGGACAGGGGTGGATGGGGAGCTGTTTTTT. Its product reads: CASSVAGTGVDGELFF.